The 21 T cell receptor beta chains below come from one sample, sequenced in a study of T-cell reconstitution after alpha-beta-depleted transplantation in children. Unique molecular identifiers were used in preparing the TCRbeta library. TCRdb re-derived calls from the PCR reads in MiXCR, one entry per CDR3 protein. Of about 230,000 distinct CDR3 sequences listed, 7.5% to 10% are singletons. The starting material was PBMCs from the stem cell graft donor, obtained from the stem cell graft. The receptors stem from a human donor who donated a stem cell graft to a child with SCID.

This clonotype was seen many times. V usage is TRBV29-1 and J usage is TRBJ2-2; 9 nucleotides match TRBD1. The germline V gene encodes CDR1 SQVTM and CDR2 ANQGSEA. The CDR3 consists of 17 residues. Trimming cost V 4 bases and J 2 bases; bases outside gene matches: 11. DNA of the CDR3: TGCAGCGTTGGCCCCCCCCTGACAGGGGGTAACACCGGGGAGCTGTTTTTT. Its translation is CSVGPPLTGGNTGELFF.

The rearrangement uses TRBV29-1 and TRBJ1-1; D not resolved. The CDR3 spans 12 residues. Trimming pared 4 bases from V and 3 bases from J, leaving 9 bases between. The V gene's germline CDR1 is SQVTM and CDR2 ANQGSEA. The CDR3 DNA follows: TGCAGCGTTGGTCAGAGGGACACTGAAGCTTTCTTT. Its protein product is CSVGQRDTEAFF.

This clonotype was counted many times. The chain links TRBV7-9 to TRBJ2-3; D is uncertain. This CDR3 comprises 15 residues. V was pared by 1 base and J by 7 bases, with 15 bases between. Per germline, CDR1 SEHNR and CDR2 FQNEAQ (reference sequence). CDR3 nucleotides: TGTGCCAGCAGCTTAGAAAACGGAGCTCAATATACGCAGTATTTT. Its translation: CASSLENGAQYTQYF.

This chain connects TRBV25-1 to TRBJ2-7; the D is unclear. V lost 8 bases, J lost 1 base, and 12 bases lay in between. The length of the CDR3 is 13 residues. Germline CDR1 and CDR2: MGHDK and SYGVNS. The CDR3: CASGEVGSYEQYF. CDR3 DNA: TGTGCCAGCGGAGAGGTGGGGTCCTACGAGCAGTACTTC.

This clonotype was picked up many times. The chain has TRBV7-2 and TRBJ2-7; possible D gene TRBD1, 6 bases. CDR1 and CDR2 (germline): SGHTA, FQGNSA. The CDR3 covers 15 residues. V shed 1 base and J shed 2 bases, with 12 bases lying between them. The CDR3 reads CASSLEGQSTYEQYF. The CDR3 DNA is TGTGCCAGCAGCTTAGAAGGACAGAGCACCTACGAGCAGTACTTC.

This clonotype was counted ten times or more. This chain joins TRBV27 and TRBJ2-3; D is possibly TRBD2 (5 bases). CDR3 size: 14 residues. Germline V gene sequence: CDR1 MNHEY, CDR2 SMNVEV (reference sequence). V lost 4 bases and J 1 base, leaving 9 bases between the germline ends. This chain's CDR3 is CASSWGVGTDTQYF. The CDR3 nucleotides are TGTGCCAGCAGTTGGGGAGTTGGCACAGATACGCAGTATTTT.

This clonotype has at least ten counts. The genes are TRBV5-1 and TRBJ1-1; D perhaps matches TRBD1 (5 bases). From germline, CDR1 is SGHRS and CDR2 YFSETQ. Between the trimmed V and J ends, which lost 4 bases and 11 bases, there was a span of 18 bases. This CDR3 is built from 13 residues. CDR3 DNA sequence: TGCGCCAGCAGCCTACATGGGGACTTATTGGCTTTCTTT. Translating it yields CASSLHGDLLAFF.

This clonotype was seen ten or more times. This chain connects TRBV5-1 to TRBJ2-1; D is perhaps TRBD2 (6 bases). Germline CDR1 is SGHRS and CDR2 is YFSETQ. With 2 bases removed from V and 8 bases from J, the gap between germline ends came to 20 bases. The CDR3 spans 16 residues. The CDR3 sequence is CASSFGMRGVFDEQFF. For the CDR3, the DNA is TGCGCCAGCAGCTTCGGAATGCGGGGAGTTTTTGATGAGCAGTTCTTC.

This chain uses TRBV7-2 with TRBJ2-5; D uncertain. V was trimmed by 5 bases and J by 0 bases, leaving 10 bases between them. The CDR3 extends over 14 amino acids. Germline-derived CDR1 and CDR2 are SGHTA and FQGNSA. The CDR3 coding sequence is TGTGCCAGCAGCACCCAGAGGTACCAAGAGACCCAGTACTTC. The encoded protein is CASSTQRYQETQYF.

This clonotype was found many times. The chain recombines TRBV7-2 with TRBJ1-5; 8 bases line up with TRBD1. J gave up 8 bases and V 6 bases, and 18 bases lay outside the gene matches. CDR3 size: 17 residues. Germline CDR1 reads SGHTA; CDR2 reads FQGNSA. This CDR3 reads CASSQKYTGTGNKPQHF. The CDR3 bases are TGTGCCAGCAGTCAAAAGTATACCGGGACAGGAAACAAGCCCCAGCATTTT.

This clonotype showed up many times. The rearrangement links TRBV7-9 to TRBJ2-1; TRBD2 matches at 8 bases. CDR1 and CDR2 from the germline V gene are SEHNR and FQNEAQ (reference sequence). The CDR3 is 16 residues long. Trimming removed 7 bases from V and 4 bases from J; junction bases left unmatched: 12. The CDR3 region has the DNA TGTGCCAGCACACGAGAGGGCGGGGGGCGTTACAATGAGCAGTTCTTC. Encoded protein: CASTREGGGRYNEQFF.

The chain combines TRBV12-3 or TRBV12-4 with TRBJ2-2, with 12 bases identical to TRBD1. The CDR3 extends over 17 amino acids. Trimming removed 7 bases from V and 4 bases from J; junction bases left unmatched: 10. The DNA for the CDR3 is TGTGCCAGCACTCATCCGGGACAGGGGGCCGGCACCGGGGAGCTGTTTTTT. Protein product: CASTHPGQGAGTGELFF.

This clonotype was recorded at least ten times. V gene TRBV7-2 combines with J gene TRBJ2-7; 9 bases are a match to TRBD1. This CDR3 is 15 amino acids long. Germline V gives CDR1 SGHTA, CDR2 FQGNSA. V was clipped by 5 bases and J by 0 bases; unmatched bases: 5. The CDR3, as DNA: TGTGCCAGCAGCCTACGGACAGGGGACTCCTACGAGCAGTACTTC. Protein product: CASSLRTGDSYEQYF. Full variable domain (missing parts from reference TRBV7-2 and TRBJ2-7): GAGVSQSPSNKVTEKGKDVELRCDPISGHTALYWYRQSLGQGLEFLIYFQGNSAPDKSGLPSDRFSAERTGGSVSTLTIQRTQQEDSAVYLCASSLRTGDSYEQYFGPGTRLTVT.

This clonotype was recorded at least ten times. The V call is TRBV19, the J call TRBJ1-6; TRBD1 is a possible D gene (5 bases). From germline, CDR1 is LNHDA and CDR2 SQIVND (reference sequence). V gave up 3 bases and J gave up 9 bases, with 9 bases separating them. The CDR3 runs 13 residues. CDR3 sequence (DNA): TGTGCCAGTAGTATGAATGGGGCTTCACCCCTCCACTTT. Its protein product is CASSMNGASPLHF. Full variable domain (remainder filled in from reference TRBV19 and TRBJ1-6): DGGITQSPKYLFRKEGQNVTLSCEQNLNHDAMYWYRQDPGQGLRLIYYSQIVNDFQKGDIAEGYSVSREKKESFPLTVTSAQKNPTAFYLCASSMNGASPLHFGNGTRLTVT.

There are many counts of this clonotype. V and J are TRBV7-2 and TRBJ2-3; 7 bases map to TRBD2. This CDR3 spans 14 amino acids. J gave up 2 bases and V 8 bases, and 7 bases lay outside the gene matches. CDR1 is SGHTA, CDR2 FQGNSA, per germline. The CDR3 bases are TGTGCCAGCGGGCCGACTAGCCACACAGATACGCAGTATTTT. It translates to CASGPTSHTDTQYF.

The CDR3 coding sequence is TGTGCCTGGAGTGGGGCGGTGGCTTTCTTT. This encodes CAWSGAVAFF. The chain combines TRBV30 with TRBJ1-1; D gene uncertain. V was trimmed by 1 base and J by 11 bases, leaving 8 bases between them. The length of the CDR3 is 10 residues. Looked up from germline, CDR1 is GTSNPN and CDR2 is SVGIG (reference sequence).

The rearrangement joins TRBV19 to TRBJ1-1; a possible D gene is TRBD1 (5 bases). Germline V gene lookup returns CDR1 LNHDA and CDR2 SQIVND (reference sequence). V was pared by 7 bases and J by 4 bases, with 16 bases between. The CDR3 runs to 14 residues. CDR3: CASTPVEGVTEAFF. DNA of the CDR3: TGTGCCAGTACCCCGGTCGAAGGGGTCACTGAAGCTTTCTTT.

This clonotype was seen more than once but under ten times. This may be a read error: a much more frequent sequence differs by one nucleotide. This chain links TRBV25-1 with TRBJ1-2; D ambiguous. The CDR3 extends over 11 amino acids. Looked up from germline, CDR1 is MGHDK and CDR2 is SYGVNS. Written as DNA, the CDR3 is TGTGCCAGCAGTGTCTCTTATGGCTACCCCTTC. This codes for CASSVSYGYPF.

This clonotype was detected ten times or more. The V and J genes are TRBV20-1 and TRBJ2-5; D is possibly TRBD2 (6 bases). Germline assignment: CDR1 DFQATT and CDR2 SNEGSKA (reference sequence). V was cut by 6 bases and J by 2 bases, with 16 bases left in between. The CDR3 consists of 14 residues. Here the CDR3 DNA reads TGCAGTGCGCGGGACGGAGGCCTACAAGAGACCCAGTACTTC. Protein sequence: CSARDGGLQETQYF.

This clonotype was recorded at least ten times. V and J are TRBV5-5 and TRBJ2-5; D assignment may be TRBD1 or TRBD2 (5 bases each). The length of the CDR3 is 15 residues. Trimming took 3 bases from V and 2 from J, leaving 14 bases between them. CDR1 is SGHKS, CDR2 YYEKEE, per germline (reference sequence). CDR3 in amino acids: CASSSRGTQQETQYF. The CDR3 DNA reads as TGTGCCAGCAGCTCAAGAGGGACGCAACAAGAGACCCAGTACTTC.

This chain connects TRBV20-1 to TRBJ1-1, with no clear D. Trimming shortened V by 1 base and J by 0 bases, and 9 bases separated the two germline ends. The CDR3 runs 14 residues. From germline, CDR1 is DFQATT and CDR2 SNEGSKA (reference sequence). The CDR3 DNA reads as TGCAGTGCTAGAGGGACTCTCATGAACACTGAAGCTTTCTTT. This sequence encodes CSARGTLMNTEAFF.